This T cell receptor (beta chain) is drawn from a study of cytomegalovirus exposure and HLA in healthy donors. Deletions cut 3 bases from V and 3 bases from J, with 11 bases between. The CDR3 has 13 residues. The V gene's germline CDR1 is SQVTM and CDR2 ANQGSEA. Researchers ran the PCR with 60 Vbeta and 13 Jbeta primers. TCRdb's copy holds only in-frame clones and misses some; the assay was immunoSEQ multiplex PCR. The sample gives 70,000 to 85,000 clones, about 64% of which show up once; 5% to 6% is in the top ten. This clone was recorded a few times. The rearrangement links TRBV29-1 to TRBJ1-1, with D perhaps matching TRBD1 (6 bases). This clonotype originated in a man younger than 40 in good health and CMV-seropositive. Sequencing input: PBMCs. The CDR3 sequence: CSVEYRVDTEAFF. The CDR3 coding sequence is TGCAGCGTTGAGTACAGGGTGGACACTGAAGCTTTCTTT.